The 26 T cell receptor beta chains reported below all come from one sample, sequenced in a study of shared clonotypes between healthy human individuals. The method was immunoSEQ multiplex PCR; TCRdb's version includes in-frame clones alone and lacks a portion of them. Among millions of clones listed, 85% to 95% were seen once. The sample consisted of naive CD4+ T cells sorted from blood. Subset specified: CD45RA+ positively selected. All receptors derive from a man aged 18-30 years in good health.

The rearrangement uses TRBV5-4 and TRBJ2-5; 7 bases fit TRBD1. With 4 bases clipped from V and 5 bases from J, the junction kept 14 bases outside the gene matches. Germline V lookup: CDR1 SGHNT, CDR2 YYREEE (reference sequence). The CDR3 length is 16 residues. CDR3 nucleotides: TGTGCCAGCAGCCCGACATCCGGGACAGCGTGGGAGACCCAGTACTTC. The encoded protein is CASSPTSGTAWETQYF.

The J gene is TRBJ2-3, the V gene TRBV7-9; D is unresolved. V was shortened by 3 bases and J by 5 bases, with 12 bases between the two germline ends. Germline assignment: CDR1 SEHNR and CDR2 FQNEAQ (reference sequence). The CDR3 consists of 14 residues. CDR3 nucleotides: TGTGCCAGCAGCTTTGTTGGGGTTGGAGATACGCAGTATTTT. Translating gives CASSFVGVGDTQYF. Looking up the rest from reference TRBV7-9 and TRBJ2-3 gives the full variable domain: DTGVSQNPRHKITKRGQNVTFRCDPISEHNRLYWYRQTLGQGPEFLTYFQNEAQLEKSRLLSDRFSAERPKGSFSTLEIQRTEQGDSAMYLCASSFVGVGDTQYFGPGTRLTVL.

The chain has TRBV10-3 and TRBJ1-3, with 7 bases identical to TRBD1. The germline CDR1 and CDR2 sequences are ENHRY and SYGVKD. Trimming removed 10 bases from V and 6 bases from J; junction bases left unmatched: 9. The CDR3 has 13 residues. CDR3 in DNA: TGTGCCACTTCGACAGGGTTTGAAAACACCATATATTTT. Translation gives CATSTGFENTIYF.

The chain couples TRBV10-3 to TRBJ1-3; no reliable D call. The CDR3 is 14 residues long. The V end was cut by 3 bases, the J end by 1 base, with 7 bases between. CDR1 is ENHRY and CDR2 is SYGVKD in the germline V gene. The CDR3 is CAISDLGSGNTIYF. The CDR3 DNA sequence: TGTGCCATCAGTGATTTGGGTTCTGGAAACACCATATATTTT.

The chain is built from TRBV5-4 and TRBJ2-5, with 11 bases identical to TRBD2. The CDR3 spans 15 residues. V gave up 3 bases and J gave up 1 base; unmatched junction bases: 2. Germline CDR1 and CDR2: SGHNT and YYREEE (reference sequence). CDR3 DNA: TGTGCCAGCAGCTATGGGACTAGCGGCCAAGAGACCCAGTACTTC. This sequence encodes CASSYGTSGQETQYF.

Comment on this clone: Additional DNA sequences in this sample encode the identical CDR3. The J gene is TRBJ2-2, the V gene TRBV18; a weak D match, TRBD1 (5 bases). CDR3 length: 15 amino acids. Per the germline V gene, CDR1 is KGHSH and CDR2 is LQKENI. V dropped 3 bases and J dropped 0 bases, with 8 bases sitting between them. The CDR3: CASSPGQTNTGELFF. CDR3 coding DNA: TGTGCCAGCTCACCTGGACAAACGAACACCGGGGAGCTGTTTTTT.

The chain has TRBV5-1 and TRBJ1-3, with D perhaps TRBD1 (6 bases). The CDR3 contains 16 residues. CDR1 is SGHRS, CDR2 YFSETQ, per germline. Trimming pared 2 bases from V and 2 bases from J, leaving 14 bases between. The CDR3 coding sequence is TGCGCCAGCAGCTTCCAGGGGCTTAGAGCTGGAAACACCATATATTTT. Translated, it gives CASSFQGLRAGNTIYF.

The chain has TRBV10-2 and TRBJ1-6; D gene uncertain. Germline V gene data show CDR1 as WSHSY and CDR2 as SAAADI. CDR3 length: 14 residues. Trimming stripped 6 bases from V and 7 bases from J, with 13 bases between. CDR3 amino acids: CASRFGDSNSPLHF. The CDR3 DNA is TGCGCCAGCAGGTTTGGGGATTCAAATTCACCCCTCCACTTT.

This chain joins TRBV30 and TRBJ2-7; TRBD2 agrees at 7 bases. Trimming removed 4 bases from V and 3 bases from J; junction bases left unmatched: 6. Per the germline V gene, CDR1 is GTSNPN and CDR2 is SVGIG (reference sequence). The CDR3 runs 13 residues. The CDR3 DNA is TGTGCCTGGAATATAAGGGAGGGCTACGAGCAGTACTTC. Protein product: CAWNIREGYEQYF.

The genes are TRBV29-1 and TRBJ1-5, with D possibly being TRBD1 (5 bases). This CDR3 is built from 17 residues. Looked up from germline, CDR1 is SQVTM and CDR2 is ANQGSEA. Trimming took off 0 bases at V and 3 bases at J, with 18 bases between the two ends. The CDR3 is CSVEDLRVGGPNQPQHF. The CDR3 DNA follows: TGCAGCGTTGAAGATCTGCGGGTCGGGGGACCCAATCAGCCCCAGCATTTT. Complete variable domain (other parts from reference TRBV29-1 and TRBJ1-5): SAVISQKPSRDICQRGTSLTIQCQVDSQVTMMFWYRQQPGQSLTLIATANQGSEATYESGFVIDKFPISRPNLTFSTLTVSNMSPEDSSIYLCSVEDLRVGGPNQPQHFGDGTRLSIL.

This clone was found once. This rearrangement joins TRBV5-1 to TRBJ2-1; TRBD2 agrees at 11 bases. CDR3 length equals 14 residues. Germline V CDR1 and CDR2: SGHRS, YFSETQ. The V and J ends lost 5 bases and 4 bases, in that order; junction bases with no gene match: 2. The CDR3 here is CASSSGRGYNEQFF. Here the CDR3 DNA reads TGCGCCAGCAGTAGCGGGAGGGGGTACAATGAGCAGTTCTTC.

This chain connects TRBV27 to TRBJ2-7; 9 bases match TRBD1. The CDR3 is made up of 17 amino acids. Germline CDR1 is MNHEY and CDR2 is SMNVEV (reference sequence). Trimming cost V 0 bases and J 3 bases; bases outside gene matches: 9. The CDR3 DNA follows: TGTGCCAGCAGTTTATCCCCTCCGGGACAGGGCTACTACGAGCAGTACTTC. It codes for CASSLSPPGQGYYEQYF.

The V call is TRBV20-1, the J call TRBJ1-1; no clear D gene. The CDR3 runs 11 residues. Germline CDR1 is DFQATT and CDR2 is SNEGSKA (reference sequence). With 6 bases removed from V and 10 bases from J, the gap between germline ends came to 15 bases. The CDR3 DNA reads TGCAGTGCGGCCCCGTCCTTTGGAGCTTTCTTT. Translating it yields CSAAPSFGAFF.

V is TRBV9 and J is TRBJ2-3; D is unresolved. CDR1 is SGDLS, CDR2 YYNGEE, per germline. Trimming cost V 0 bases and J 0 bases, with 11 bases left between them. The CDR3 is 16 amino acids. CDR3 bases: TGTGCCAGCAGCGTAGTGGGGATAGCTAGCACAGATACGCAGTATTTT. Amino acid sequence: CASSVVGIASTDTQYF.

The chain links TRBV28 to TRBJ2-2; the D call may be TRBD1 or TRBD2 (6 bases each). Trimming stripped 8 bases from V and 3 bases from J, with 16 bases between. The CDR3 length is 15 residues. The germline CDR1 and CDR2 sequences are MDHEN and SYDVKM. The CDR3 reads CASVGGLFDTGELFF. CDR3 DNA: TGTGCCAGCGTTGGGGGGCTGTTCGACACCGGGGAGCTGTTTTTT.

The V and J genes are TRBV30 and TRBJ2-5, with unresolved D. The length of the CDR3 is 15 residues. Germline values: CDR1 GTSNPN, CDR2 SVGIG (reference sequence). Trimming pared 2 bases from V and 4 bases from J, leaving 17 bases between. The DNA of the CDR3 is TGTGCCTGGAGTCAGACGGCGAAGAGAGGAGAGACCCAGTACTTC. This codes for CAWSQTAKRGETQYF.

In DNA, the CDR3 is TGTGCCAGCAGCTCCGTGGCCTACAATGAGCAGTTCTTC. This sequence encodes CASSSVAYNEQFF. This sequence joins TRBV2 and TRBJ2-1; D unclear. Germline V gives CDR1 SNHLY, CDR2 FYNNEI. The CDR3 spans 13 residues. Trimming removed 6 bases at V and 2 bases at J, with 8 bases between.

The chain links TRBV10-3 to TRBJ2-7, with TRBD2 matching 8 bases. Trimming at V came to 0 bases and at J to 0 bases, leaving 4 bases not matched to a gene. The CDR3 spans 16 residues. Germline V CDR1 and CDR2: ENHRY, SYGVKD. Here the CDR3 reads CAISESNGRVSYEQYF. The CDR3 DNA sequence: TGTGCCATCAGTGAGTCGAACGGGAGGGTCTCCTACGAGCAGTACTTC.

About this clone: The sample contains more than one DNA sequence encoding this CDR3. The genes are TRBV5-1 and TRBJ2-2, with a tentative D call TRBD1 (5 bases). This CDR3 region has 15 residues. V shed 0 bases and J shed 1 base, with 7 bases lying between them. Germline lookup yields CDR1 SGHRS and CDR2 YFSETQ. CDR3 bases: TGCGCCAGCAGCTTGGAAGGGGAGAACACCGGGGAGCTGTTTTTT. It yields the protein CASSLEGENTGELFF.

The chain is built from TRBV4-1 and TRBJ2-1; D perhaps matches TRBD1 (5 bases). Trimming stripped 3 bases from V and 9 bases from J, with 24 bases between. The V gene's germline CDR1 is MGHRA and CDR2 YSYEKL. The CDR3 runs to 17 residues. CDR3 protein: CASSHTRLRAGHFEQFF. The CDR3 nucleotides are TGCGCCAGCAGCCATACCAGACTTAGGGCAGGGCATTTTGAGCAGTTCTTC.

The chain uses TRBV5-6 and TRBJ1-6; 8 bases are shared with TRBD1. The J segment lost 9 bases and the V segment lost 3 bases, leaving 8 bases of the junction unmatched. This CDR3 has 15 amino acids. CDR1 SGHDT and CDR2 YYEEEE come from the germline V gene. CDR3 loop: CASSWKDRVGSPLHF. CDR3 in DNA: TGTGCCAGCAGCTGGAAGGACAGGGTCGGTTCACCCCTCCACTTT.

The gene calls are TRBV15 and TRBJ2-7, with 7 bases identical to TRBD2. The CDR3 covers 15 residues. V trimming: 5 bases; J trimming: 4 bases; junction bases outside the gene matches: 11. Germline CDR1 is LNHNV and CDR2 is YYDKDF (reference sequence). This chain's CDR3 is CATSAEWEGSYEQYF. CDR3 bases: TGTGCCACCAGCGCCGAGTGGGAGGGTTCATACGAGCAGTACTTC.

The rearrangement links TRBV18 to TRBJ1-6; D is undetermined. V was shortened by 3 bases and J by 7 bases, with 13 bases between the two germline ends. The V gene's germline CDR1 is KGHSH and CDR2 LQKENI. The CDR3 covers 15 residues. CDR3 residues: CASSPQSLQNSPLHF. In DNA form, the CDR3 reads TGTGCCAGCTCACCGCAGAGTCTGCAGAATTCACCCCTCCACTTT.

The chain links TRBV5-1 to TRBJ2-7; D call uncertain. The CDR3 spans 15 residues. The germline V gene has CDR1 SGHRS and CDR2 YFSETQ. The V end was cut by 2 bases, the J end by 0 bases, with 12 bases between. CDR3 protein: CASSFEDPSSYEQYF. In DNA, the CDR3 is TGCGCCAGCAGCTTTGAGGATCCAAGCTCCTACGAGCAGTACTTC.

This sequence joins TRBV27 and TRBJ2-2; unclear D gene. The V end was cut by 2 bases, the J end by 2 bases, with 12 bases between. This CDR3 comprises 16 residues. CDR1 and CDR2 from the germline V gene are MNHEY and SMNVEV (reference sequence). CDR3 DNA: TGTGCCAGCAGTTTAGGGCTGATGATAAACACCGGGGAGCTGTTTTTT. It codes for CASSLGLMINTGELFF.

The chain is built from TRBV7-2 and TRBJ1-5; a possible D gene is TRBD1 (5 bases). This CDR3 is built from 13 residues. Trimming removed 2 bases at V and 6 bases at J, with 8 bases between. Germline V CDR1 and CDR2: SGHTA, FQGNSA. The CDR3, as DNA: TGTGCCAGCAGCTTACCGGGACCTCAGCCCCAGCATTTT. Amino acids: CASSLPGPQPQHF. The full variable domain, its missing parts supplied by reference TRBV7-2 and TRBJ1-5, is GAGVSQSPSNKVTEKGKDVELRCDPISGHTALYWYRQSLGQGLEFLIYFQGNSAPDKSGLPSDRFSAERTGGSVSTLTIQRTQQEDSAVYLCASSLPGPQPQHFGDGTRLSIL.